This T cell receptor (beta chain) comes out of a study of metastatic and nonmetastatic thyroid tumors. Findings and caveats of the study: As reported, TCR beta diversity in blood and tumor was significantly higher in malignant thyroid tumors than in benign nodules.

None of the patients had undergone any treatment ahead of thyroid surgery. This clone was seen repeatedly, ten times or more. Its antigen remains unknown. TCRdb reprocessed the PCR reads using MiXCR. The data show under 55,000 clones, approximately 15% seen once. CDR3 length: 13 residues. Trimming took 6 bases from V and 4 from J, leaving 12 bases between them. Germline V CDR1 and CDR2: SQVTM, ANQGSEA. Specimen: blood. The chain carries TRBV29-1 and TRBJ2-2; D assignment may be TRBD1 or TRBD2 (5 bases each). The source of this sequence is a female donor with papillary thyroid cancer or a benign thyroid nodule (not recorded which). Some clones in this sample may be carry-over from other donors' samples. The CDR3 region has the DNA TGCAGCGTAAACCCAGGGACCACCGGGGAGCTGTTTTTT. Encoded protein: CSVNPGTTGELFF.